The sequence of this T cell receptor (beta chain) was determined in a study of blood T cell repertoires in COVID-19. The germline gives CDR1 SGHVS, CDR2 FQNEAQ. V lost 4 bases, J lost 3 bases, and 4 bases stayed unmatched. The CDR3 sequence is 14 residues long. Two negative PCRs, clearance, or symptom resolution had been documented for recovered Cohort 3 donors. The table came from immunoSEQ multiplex PCR; TCRdb's copy has only in-frame clones and leaves some out. The sample shows around 250,000 clones, 84% of them seen only once. The sequence came from a man between 50 and 59 years old who had recovered from COVID-19. The sequencing input was PBMCs or T cells enriched from blood (not recorded which). The J gene is TRBJ2-5, the V gene TRBV7-8; 8 nucleotides line up with TRBD1. As DNA, the CDR3 is TGTGCCAGCAGCTCCAGGGGGCTCAAAGAGACCCAGTACTTC. Translated, it gives CASSSRGLKETQYF.